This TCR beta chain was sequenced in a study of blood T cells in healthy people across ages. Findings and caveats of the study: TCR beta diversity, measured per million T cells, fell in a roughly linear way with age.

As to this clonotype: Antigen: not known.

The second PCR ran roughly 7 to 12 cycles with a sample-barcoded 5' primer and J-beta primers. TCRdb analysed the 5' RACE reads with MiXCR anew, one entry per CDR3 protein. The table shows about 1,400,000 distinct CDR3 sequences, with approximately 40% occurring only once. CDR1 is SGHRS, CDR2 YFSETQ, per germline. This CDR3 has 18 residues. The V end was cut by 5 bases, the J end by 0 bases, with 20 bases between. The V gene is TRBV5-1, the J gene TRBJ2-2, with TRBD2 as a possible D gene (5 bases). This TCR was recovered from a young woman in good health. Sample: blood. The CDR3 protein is CASSRRGPQGTNTGELFF. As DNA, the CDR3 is TGCGCCAGCAGTAGGAGAGGGCCCCAAGGAACGAACACCGGGGAGCTGTTTTTT.